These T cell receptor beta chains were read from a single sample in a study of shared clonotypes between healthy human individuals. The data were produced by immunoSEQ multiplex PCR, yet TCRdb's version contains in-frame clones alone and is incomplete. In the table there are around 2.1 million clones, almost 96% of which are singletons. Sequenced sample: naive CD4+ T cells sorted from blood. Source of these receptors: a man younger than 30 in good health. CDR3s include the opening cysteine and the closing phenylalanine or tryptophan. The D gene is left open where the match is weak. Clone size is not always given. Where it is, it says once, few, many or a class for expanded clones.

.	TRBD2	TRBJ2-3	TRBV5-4	CASSLPGTSVRDTQYF	TGTGCCAGCAGCCTCCCCGGGACTAGCGTTCGAGATACGCAGTATTTT
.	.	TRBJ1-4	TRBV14	CASRKSATNEKLFF	TGTGCCAGCAGGAAGTCGGCAACTAATGAAAAACTGTTTTTT
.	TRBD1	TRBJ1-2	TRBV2	CATGQSGPYGYTF	TGTGCCACGGGACAGTCTGGGCCCTATGGCTACACCTTC
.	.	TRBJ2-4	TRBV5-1	CASSLVPAGGKNIQYF	TGCGCCAGCAGCTTGGTACCCGCCGGGGGTAAGAACATTCAGTACTTC
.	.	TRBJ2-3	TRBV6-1	CASSENAGWVGDTQYF	TGTGCCAGCAGTGAAAACGCAGGGTGGGTAGGAGATACGCAGTATTTT
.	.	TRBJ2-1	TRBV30	CAWSLGDFRGNEQFF	TGTGCCTGGAGTTTGGGGGACTTTAGAGGGAATGAGCAGTTCTTC
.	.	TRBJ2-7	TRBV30	CAWSRLAVSEQYF	TGTGCCTGGAGCCGGCTAGCAGTTTCCGAGCAGTACTTC
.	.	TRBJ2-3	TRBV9	CASSVAGVIADTQYF	TGTGCCAGCAGCGTAGCGGGAGTCATCGCAGATACGCAGTATTTT
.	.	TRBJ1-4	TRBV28	CASSLQGGNEKLFF	TGTGCCAGCAGTCTACAGGGAGGAAATGAAAAACTGTTTTTT
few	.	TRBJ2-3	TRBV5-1	CASSLQGSTDTQYF	TGCGCCAGCAGCTTACAGGGAAGCACAGATACGCAGTATTTT
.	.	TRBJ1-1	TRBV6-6	CASGIFLNTEAFF	TGTGCCAGCGGTATTTTCTTGAACACTGAAGCTTTCTTT